These 6 T cell receptor beta chains came from one sample sequenced in a study of OX40 agonist ivuxolimab in advanced cancers. Clones were sequenced by immunoSEQ multiplex PCR, and TCRdb holds only the in-frame ones, with some missing. The sample contains 30,000 to 45,000 clones, 74% of which appear only once. The sequencing used CD4+ or CD8+ T cells sorted from blood, collected in a trial of the OX40 agonist ivuxolimab. Source of these receptors: an adult with an advanced solid tumor such as melanoma, head and neck, liver or kidney cancer.

V gene TRBV6-5 combines with J gene TRBJ1-1; D possibly corresponds to TRBD1 (5 bases). From germline, CDR1 is MNHEY and CDR2 SVGAGI. The V and J ends lost 5 bases and 3 bases respectively, with 7 bases between them. The CDR3 sequence is 12 residues long. The CDR3 nucleotides are TGTGCCAGCAGTAAGGGGTACACTGAAGCTTTCTTT. This translates into CASSKGYTEAFF.

The chain carries TRBV7-4 and TRBJ2-1; 12 bases line up with TRBD2. V shed 2 bases, J shed 9 bases, and the junction held 5 bases outside the gene matches. CDR3 length: 15 amino acids. Per the germline V gene, CDR1 is SGHVT and CDR2 is SQSDAQ. For the CDR3, the DNA is TGTGCCAGCAGCTTATATCCTAGCGGGAGGGGTGAGCAGTTCTTC. Protein product: CASSLYPSGRGEQFF.

This clone was seen just once. This rearrangement joins TRBV7-9 to TRBJ2-1; no clear D. Germline V CDR1 and CDR2: SEHNR, FQNEAQ (reference sequence). V lost 3 bases to trimming and J lost 5 bases, with 11 bases between them. The CDR3 is made up of 14 amino acids. The CDR3 region is CASSFGQTNNEQFF. CDR3 DNA: TGTGCCAGCAGCTTTGGCCAGACCAACAATGAGCAGTTCTTC.

The chain has TRBV11-3 and TRBJ2-3; D is ambiguous. CDR3 length: 12 amino acids. V was cut by 5 bases and J by 3 bases, with 6 bases left in between. Germline V gene data show CDR1 as SGHNT and CDR2 as YENEEA. The CDR3 region has the DNA TGTGCCAGCAGCGGGTTGACAGATACGCAGTATTTT. Translating gives CASSGLTDTQYF.

Concerning this clone itself: Other DNA sequences in the same sample also yield this CDR3. The J gene is TRBJ1-5, the V gene TRBV19; 7 bases map to TRBD1. This CDR3 spans 14 amino acids. Germline trimming cut 4 bases from V and 4 bases from J; bases unmatched to any gene: 4. Germline CDR1 LNHDA, CDR2 SQIVND (reference sequence). The CDR3 DNA is TGTGCCAGTAGTAAGCAGGGGGGGAATCAGCCCCAGCATTTT. It codes for CASSKQGGNQPQHF.

The genes are TRBV7-8 and TRBJ1-5; no reliable D call. V lost 0 bases to trimming and J lost 3 bases, with 9 bases between them. This CDR3 spans 15 amino acids. Germline assignment: CDR1 SGHVS and CDR2 FQNEAQ. CDR3 amino acids: CASSLALIFNQPQHF. The CDR3 DNA sequence: TGTGCCAGCAGCTTAGCTCTCATCTTCAATCAGCCCCAGCATTTT. The full variable domain, in which reference TRBV7-8 and TRBJ1-5 provide the parts outside the CDR3, is GAGVSQSPRYKVAKRGQDVALRCDPISGHVSLFWYQQALGQGPEFLTYFQNEAQLDKSGLPSDRFFAERPEGSVSTLKIQRTQQEDSAVYLCASSLALIFNQPQHFGDGTRLSIL.